A selection of T cell receptor beta chains follows, all from one sample in a study of T cell repertoires in cytomegalovirus infection. In TCRdb, the reads were re-called with MiXCR into one record per CDR3 protein. The table records about 920,000 distinct CDR3 sequences, roughly 31% of them present only once. Their cognate antigens are unknown. This material consisted of cultured CD8+ T cells from PBMCs, taken from culture after CMV antigen stimulation. The receptor source for this set is a human donor in good health (CMV status not recorded). Some clones in this sample may be carry-over from other donors' samples. Both conserved end residues are part of each CDR3. A D gene is named only where the DNA matches it firmly. Only part of the rows carry a size: once, few, many, or a class if the clone is expanded.

d_call	v_call	j_call	clone_size	cdr3_aa	cdr3_nt
.	TRBV7-6	TRBJ1-2	many	CASSPLRESNYGYTF	TGTGCCAGCAGCCCCCTGCGGGAATCTAACTATGGCTACACCTTC
.	TRBV4-1	TRBJ1-1	.	CASSQVRISTEAFF	TGCGCCAGCAGCCAAGTACGGATTTCCACTGAAGCTTTCTTT
TRBD2	TRBV4-3	TRBJ2-2	.	CASSQDRQRGTGELFF	TGCGCCAGCAGCCAAGACCGCCAGCGGGGCACCGGGGAGCTGTTTTTT
.	TRBV4-1	TRBJ2-1	few	CASSQVRYNEQFF	TGCGCCAGCAGCCAAGTCAGATACAATGAGCAGTTCTTC
TRBD1	TRBV9	TRBJ2-5	.	CASSPTGTGGRETQYF	TGTGCCAGCAGCCCCACCGGGACAGGCGGAAGAGAGACCCAGTACTTC
TRBD1	TRBV6-2/TRBV6-3	TRBJ2-7	.	CASSAEPTGIEQYF	TGTGCCAGCAGCGCGGAGCCGACAGGGATCGAGCAGTACTTC
.	TRBV4-1	TRBJ1-4	few	CASSYRETTNEKLFF	TGCGCCAGCAGCTACAGGGAGACAACTAATGAAAAACTGTTTTTT
TRBD1	TRBV6-1	TRBJ2-3	few	CASTVEGTGGMGDTQYF	TGTGCCAGCACCGTGGAAGGGACAGGGGGCATGGGAGATACGCAGTATTTT
.	TRBV12-3/TRBV12-4	TRBJ2-1	.	CASSYPPGGYNEQFF	TGTGCCAGCAGTTACCCACCCGGGGGCTACAATGAGCAGTTCTTC
.	TRBV10-3	TRBJ1-3	.	CAISDRQTSSGNTIYF	TGTGCCATCAGTGATAGACAGACGTCCTCTGGAAACACCATATATTTT
.	TRBV6-5	TRBJ1-1	few	CASTPSLGFAVEAFF	TGTGCCAGCACTCCTAGTTTGGGCTTTGCCGTGGAAGCTTTCTTT
.	TRBV6-5	TRBJ1-6	once	CASSYSDNQGSPLHF	TGTGCCAGCAGTTACTCTGACAACCAGGGCAGCCCCCTCCACTTT
TRBD1	TRBV7-2	TRBJ1-5	many	CASSLPGGWDQPQHF	TGTGCCAGCAGCCTACCAGGGGGGTGGGATCAGCCCCAGCATTTT
.	TRBV6-5	TRBJ2-3	.	CASSTGTQSTDTQYF	TGTGCCAGCAGTACCGGGACCCAGAGCACAGATACGCAGTATTTT
TRBD2	TRBV7-7	TRBJ2-1	few	CASSLGVLAGGPGYNEQFF	TGTGCTAGCAGCTTAGGAGTCCTAGCGGGGGGGCCTGGGTACAATGAGCAGTTCTTC
TRBD2	TRBV7-2	TRBJ2-5	many	CASSLGERGASTQYF	TGTGCCAGCAGCTTAGGGGAGCGGGGGGCCTCGACCCAGTACTTC
TRBD1	TRBV5-5	TRBJ1-3	.	CASGREDRGSSGNTIYF	TGTGCCAGCGGCAGAGAAGACAGGGGAAGCTCTGGAAACACCATATATTTT
.	TRBV10-3	TRBJ2-7	.	CAISVAVGNYEQYF	TGTGCCATCAGTGTCGCAGTGGGGAACTACGAGCAGTACTTC
TRBD1	TRBV4-2	TRBJ1-2	few	CASSRGTGDNYGYTF	TGTGCCAGCAGCCGCGGGACAGGGGATAACTATGGCTACACCTTC
.	TRBV6-6	TRBJ1-1	few	CASSYEGGDTEAFF	TGTGCCAGCAGTTACGAGGGAGGGGACACTGAAGCTTTCTTT
TRBD2	TRBV27	TRBJ2-7	.	CASSPSGGTLSYEQYF	TGTGCCAGCAGTCCTAGCGGGGGGACCCTCTCCTACGAGCAGTACTTC
TRBD1	TRBV4-3	TRBJ2-3	.	CASSQSYPGGPTDTQYF	TGCGCCAGCAGCCAATCCTATCCAGGGGGACCCACAGATACGCAGTATTTT
.	TRBV24-1	TRBJ2-5	few	CATSDWVLGMFQETQYF	TGTGCCACCAGTGATTGGGTCCTGGGCATGTTCCAAGAGACCCAGTACTTC
.	TRBV7-6	TRBJ1-2	few	CASSPAADFGYTF	TGTGCCAGCAGCCCAGCGGCGGATTTTGGCTACACCTTC
.	TRBV7-9	TRBJ2-1	.	CASCIGAPPFNEQFF	TGTGCCAGCTGCATCGGGGCTCCCCCATTCAATGAGCAGTTCTTC
TRBD1	TRBV7-9	TRBJ2-2	.	CASSDGDRGLNTGELFF	TGTGCCAGCAGCGATGGGGACAGGGGGCTTAACACCGGGGAGCTGTTTTTT
TRBD2	TRBV11-1	TRBJ2-1	.	CASSFGTSGANEQFF	TGTGCCAGCAGCTTTGGGACTAGCGGCGCGAATGAGCAGTTCTTC
TRBD1	TRBV6-1	TRBJ2-7	.	CASRDRPSSYEQYF	TGTGCCAGCAGGGACAGGCCGAGCTCCTACGAGCAGTACTTC
TRBD1	TRBV6-1	TRBJ1-1	.	CASSRGQGWTEAFF	TGTGCCAGCAGCCGGGGACAGGGTTGGACTGAAGCTTTCTTT
TRBD2	TRBV12-3/TRBV12-4	TRBJ2-5	.	CASTPLARGETQYF	TGTGCCAGCACTCCACTAGCGCGGGGGGAGACCCAGTACTTC
.	TRBV28	TRBJ2-5	.	CASSPTSHWQETQYF	TGTGCCAGCAGTCCGACATCCCACTGGCAAGAGACCCAGTACTTC
.	TRBV20-1	TRBJ1-1	few	CSARETVGIHLQEAFF	TGCAGTGCTAGAGAAACTGTAGGCATTCATCTCCAAGAAGCTTTCTTT
TRBD1	TRBV4-1	TRBJ2-2	.	CASSQSPGTGSGELFF	TGCGCCAGCAGCCAGAGTCCCGGGACAGGGAGCGGGGAGCTGTTTTTT
.	TRBV19	TRBJ2-5	.	CASSIGGAEETQYF	TGTGCCAGTAGTATAGGAGGGGCTGAGGAGACCCAGTACTTC
TRBD1	TRBV6-5	TRBJ1-3	once	CASRLSGQSRSGNTIYF	TGTGCCAGCAGACTTTCGGGACAGTCGAGATCTGGAAACACCATATATTTT
.	TRBV7-9	TRBJ2-1	few	CASSLGWGPNNEQFF	TGTGCCAGCAGCTTAGGATGGGGGCCTAACAATGAGCAGTTCTTC
TRBD1	TRBV5-6	TRBJ2-7	.	CASSFGTGDYEQYF	TGTGCCAGCAGCTTCGGGACAGGGGATTACGAGCAGTACTTC
.	TRBV4-3	TRBJ1-4	.	CASSQDKIFRSTNEKLFF	TGCGCCAGCAGCCAAGATAAGATTTTTAGATCAACTAATGAAAAACTGTTTTTT
TRBD2	TRBV2	TRBJ2-7	few	CASRSLSGGSSYEQYF	TGTGCCAGCAGATCCTTGAGCGGGGGAAGCTCCTACGAGCAGTACTTC
TRBD1	TRBV7-6	TRBJ2-1	many	CASSLEDRGNEQFF	TGTGCCAGCAGCTTGGAGGACAGGGGCAATGAGCAGTTCTTC
.	TRBV29-1	TRBJ2-3	.	CSVEDPADTQYF	TGCAGCGTTGAAGATCCGGCGGATACGCAGTATTTT
.	TRBV28	TRBJ1-4	.	CASSLPYPPEKLFF	TGTGCCAGCAGTCTGCCCTACCCGCCCGAAAAACTGTTTTTT
.	TRBV7-2	TRBJ1-6	few	CASSNPRDRSNSPLHF	TGTGCCAGCAGCAACCCCCGGGACCGGAGTAATTCACCCCTCCACTTT
.	TRBV19	TRBJ1-2	.	CASSISIGPLGYTF	TGTGCCAGTAGTATATCGATCGGACCCCTCGGCTACACCTTC
TRBD1	TRBV6-1	TRBJ1-1	few	CASSSLGQDQAFF	TGTGCCAGCAGTTCCCTAGGACAGGACCAAGCTTTCTTT
.	TRBV15	TRBJ2-1	few	CATSRDTAGEQFF	TGTGCCACCAGCCGCGACACCGCGGGTGAGCAGTTCTTC
.	TRBV11-3	TRBJ2-1	few	CASSPRGSRNEQFF	TGTGCCAGCAGCCCGCGGGGTAGTAGGAATGAGCAGTTCTTC
.	TRBV15	TRBJ1-4	few	CATSLPGRHNEKLFF	TGTGCCACCAGCCTCCCGGGGAGGCACAATGAAAAACTGTTTTTT
.	TRBV4-1	TRBJ2-1	.	CASSLTRVHEQFF	TGCGCCAGCAGCCTGACGCGGGTCCATGAGCAGTTCTTC
.	TRBV20-1	TRBJ1-1	.	CSARAGGRRVSEAFF	TGCAGTGCTAGAGCGGGGGGGAGGCGAGTCTCTGAAGCTTTCTTT
.	TRBV2	TRBJ1-2	.	CANPHQRGRLDGYTF	TGTGCCAACCCACACCAGCGGGGGAGATTAGATGGCTACACCTTC
TRBD2	TRBV4-2	TRBJ2-1	.	CASSQELAGAEDEQFF	TGTGCCAGCAGCCAGGAGCTAGCGGGGGCGGAGGATGAGCAGTTCTTC
TRBD2	TRBV5-5	TRBJ2-1	few	CASSPTSGGAGEQFF	TGTGCCAGCAGCCCTACTAGCGGGGGGGCCGGTGAGCAGTTCTTC
.	TRBV4-3	TRBJ2-1	many	CASSRTGTGYGNEQFF	TGCGCCAGCAGCCGTACGGGAACGGGATATGGCAATGAGCAGTTCTTC
.	TRBV7-9	TRBJ1-2	.	CASSLKGDYGYTF	TGTGCCAGCAGCTTAAAAGGTGACTATGGCTACACCTTC